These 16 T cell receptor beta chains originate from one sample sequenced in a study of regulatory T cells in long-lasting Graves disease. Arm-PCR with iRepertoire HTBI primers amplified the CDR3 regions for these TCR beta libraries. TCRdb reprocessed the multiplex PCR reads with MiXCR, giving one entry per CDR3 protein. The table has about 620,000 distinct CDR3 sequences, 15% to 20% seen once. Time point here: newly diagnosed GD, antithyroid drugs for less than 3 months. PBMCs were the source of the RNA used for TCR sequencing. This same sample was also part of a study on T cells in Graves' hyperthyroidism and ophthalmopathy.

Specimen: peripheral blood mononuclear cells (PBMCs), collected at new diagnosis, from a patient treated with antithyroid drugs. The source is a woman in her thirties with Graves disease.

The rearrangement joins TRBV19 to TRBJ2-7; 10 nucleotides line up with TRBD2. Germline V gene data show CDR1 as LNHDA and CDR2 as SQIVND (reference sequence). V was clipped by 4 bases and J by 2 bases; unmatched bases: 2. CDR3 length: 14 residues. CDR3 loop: CASSTTSGAYEQYF. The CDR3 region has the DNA TGTGCCAGTAGTACAACTAGCGGGGCCTACGAGCAGTACTTC.

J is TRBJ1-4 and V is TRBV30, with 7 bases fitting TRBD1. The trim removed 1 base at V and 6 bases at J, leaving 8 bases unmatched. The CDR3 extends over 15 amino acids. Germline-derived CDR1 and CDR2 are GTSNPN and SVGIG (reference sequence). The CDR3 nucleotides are TGTGCCTGGAGTGAGCAGACAGGGATATATGAAAAACTGTTTTTT. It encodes CAWSEQTGIYEKLFF.

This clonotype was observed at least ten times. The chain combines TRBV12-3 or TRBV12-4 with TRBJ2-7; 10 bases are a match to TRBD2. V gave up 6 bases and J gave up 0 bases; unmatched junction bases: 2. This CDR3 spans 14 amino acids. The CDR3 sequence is CASRTSGDSYEQYF. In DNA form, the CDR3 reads TGTGCCAGCAGAACTAGCGGGGACTCCTACGAGCAGTACTTC.

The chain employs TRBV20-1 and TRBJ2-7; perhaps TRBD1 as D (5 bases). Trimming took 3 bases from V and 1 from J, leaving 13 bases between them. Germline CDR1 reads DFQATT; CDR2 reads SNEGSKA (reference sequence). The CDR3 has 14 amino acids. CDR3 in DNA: TGCAGTGCTAGCCCAGGGTTGGGATCCTACGAGCAGTACTTC. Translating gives CSASPGLGSYEQYF.

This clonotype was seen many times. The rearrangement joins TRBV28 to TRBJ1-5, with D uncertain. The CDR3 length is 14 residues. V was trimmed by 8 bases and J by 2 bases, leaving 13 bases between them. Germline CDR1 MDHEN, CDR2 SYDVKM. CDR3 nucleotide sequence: TGTGCCAGCCAATTCCGGGTCCGCAATCAGCCCCAGCATTTT. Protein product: CASQFRVRNQPQHF.

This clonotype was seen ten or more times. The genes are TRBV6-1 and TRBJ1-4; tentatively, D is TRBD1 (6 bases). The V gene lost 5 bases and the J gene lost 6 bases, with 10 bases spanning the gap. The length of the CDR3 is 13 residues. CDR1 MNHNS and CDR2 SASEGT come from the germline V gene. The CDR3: CASSSWTDEKLFF. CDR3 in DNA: TGTGCCAGCAGTAGCTGGACAGATGAAAAACTGTTTTTT.

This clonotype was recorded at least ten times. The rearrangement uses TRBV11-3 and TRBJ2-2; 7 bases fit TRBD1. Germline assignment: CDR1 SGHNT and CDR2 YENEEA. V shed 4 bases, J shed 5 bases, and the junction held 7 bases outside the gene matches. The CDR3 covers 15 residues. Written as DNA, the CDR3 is TGTGCCAGCAGCTCCTGGGACAGTCAGACCGGGGAGCTGTTTTTT. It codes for CASSSWDSQTGELFF.

The DNA of the CDR3 is TGTGCCAGCGAGCCGATCGGCCGGCCAACAGATACGCAGTATTTT. Translating it yields CASEPIGRPTDTQYF. The rearrangement joins TRBV6-4 to TRBJ2-3, with D unresolved. Germline lookup yields CDR1 MRHNA and CDR2 SNTAGT. The CDR3 loop spans 15 amino acids. Deletions cut 8 bases from V and 3 bases from J, with 18 bases between.

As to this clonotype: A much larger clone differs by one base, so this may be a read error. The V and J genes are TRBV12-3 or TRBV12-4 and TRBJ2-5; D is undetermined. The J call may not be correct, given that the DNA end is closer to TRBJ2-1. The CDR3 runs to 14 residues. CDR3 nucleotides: TGTGCCAGCAGTTTCTGCGAGGCAAACAATGAGCAGTTCTTC. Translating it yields CASSFCEANNEQFF.

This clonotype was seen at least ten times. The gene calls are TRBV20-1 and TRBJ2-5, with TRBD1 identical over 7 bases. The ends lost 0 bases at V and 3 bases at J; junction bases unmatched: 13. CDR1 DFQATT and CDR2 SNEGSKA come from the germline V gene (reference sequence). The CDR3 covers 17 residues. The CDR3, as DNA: TGCAGTGCTAGAGAGCGGACGCCAGGGGGAAAGAAAGAGACCCAGTACTTC. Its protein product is CSARERTPGGKKETQYF.

The CDR3 sequence: CASSTGRDIYNEQFF. In nucleotides, the CDR3 is TGTGCCAGTAGTACCGGGCGGGATATCTACAATGAGCAGTTCTTC. The chain is built from TRBV19 and TRBJ2-1, with TRBD2 as a possible D gene (6 bases). Trimming pared 4 bases from V and 3 bases from J, leaving 13 bases between. This CDR3 has 15 residues. The germline CDR1 and CDR2 sequences are LNHDA and SQIVND (reference sequence).

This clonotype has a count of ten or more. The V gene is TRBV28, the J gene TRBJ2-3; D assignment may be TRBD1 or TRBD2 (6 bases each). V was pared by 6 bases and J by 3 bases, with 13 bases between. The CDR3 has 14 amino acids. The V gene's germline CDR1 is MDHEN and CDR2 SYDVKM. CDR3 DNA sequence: TGTGCCAGCAGAGGGGGGTTTGGTACAGATACGCAGTATTTT. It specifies CASRGGFGTDTQYF.

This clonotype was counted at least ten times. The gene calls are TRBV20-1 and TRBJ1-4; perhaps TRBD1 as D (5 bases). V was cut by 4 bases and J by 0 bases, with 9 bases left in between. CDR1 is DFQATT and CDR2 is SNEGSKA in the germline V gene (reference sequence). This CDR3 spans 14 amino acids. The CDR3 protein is CSATGLATNEKLFF. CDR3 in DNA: TGCAGTGCTACAGGGCTAGCAACTAATGAAAAACTGTTTTTT.

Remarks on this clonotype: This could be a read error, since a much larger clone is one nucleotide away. The DNA for the CDR3 is TGTGCCTGGAGTGTACGGGACGGAGCTCTCTTT. This sequence encodes CAWSVRDGALF. This chain links TRBV30 with TRBJ1-1, with D possibly TRBD1 on 5 matching bases. Germline V gene sequence: CDR1 GTSNPN, CDR2 SVGIG (reference sequence). The CDR3 has 11 amino acids. Supplemented by reference TRBV30 and TRBJ1-1, the full variable domain reads SQTIHQWPATLVQPVGSPLSLECTVEGTSNPNLYWYRQAAGRGLQLLFYSVGIGQISSEVPQNLSASRPQDRQFILSSKKLLLSDSGFYLCAWSVRDGALFGQGTRLTVV.

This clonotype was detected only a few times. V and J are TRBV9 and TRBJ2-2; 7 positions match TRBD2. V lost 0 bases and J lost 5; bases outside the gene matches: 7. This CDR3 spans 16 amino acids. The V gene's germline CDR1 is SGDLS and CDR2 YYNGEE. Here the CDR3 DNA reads TGTGCCAGCAGCGTAGGCGGGAGAGGGAGGACCGGGGAGCTGTTTTTT. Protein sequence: CASSVGGRGRTGELFF. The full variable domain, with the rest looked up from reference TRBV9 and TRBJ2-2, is DSGVTQTPKHLITATGQRVTLRCSPRSGDLSVYWYQQSLDQGLQFLIQYYNGEERAKGNILERFSAQQFPDLHSELNLSSLELGDSALYFCASSVGGRGRTGELFFGEGSRLTVL.

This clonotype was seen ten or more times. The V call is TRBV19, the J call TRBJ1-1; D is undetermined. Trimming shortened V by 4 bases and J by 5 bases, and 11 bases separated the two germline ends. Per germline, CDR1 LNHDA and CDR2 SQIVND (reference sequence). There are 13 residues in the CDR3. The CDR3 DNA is TGTGCCAGTAGTAAGCAGTCGATAACTGAAGCTTTCTTT. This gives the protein CASSKQSITEAFF.